Below are 20 T cell receptor beta chains sequenced from a single sample in a study of OX40 agonist ivuxolimab in advanced cancers. TCRdb keeps only in-frame clones here, not all; method: immunoSEQ multiplex PCR. The data hold 30,000 to 40,000 clones, with about four fifths observed a single time. This material consisted of CD4+ or CD8+ T cells sorted from blood, taken in a trial of the OX40 agonist ivuxolimab. The receptors derive from an adult with an advanced solid tumor such as melanoma, head and neck, liver or kidney cancer.

The rearrangement links TRBV5-1 to TRBJ1-4; 8 bases align to TRBD1. Germline lookup yields CDR1 SGHRS and CDR2 YFSETQ. J lost 7 bases, V lost 0 bases, and 5 bases had no gene match. CDR3 length: 15 amino acids. This CDR3 reads CASSLEGTGGEKLFF. CDR3 nucleotide sequence: TGCGCCAGCAGCTTGGAGGGTACAGGGGGTGAAAAACTGTTTTTT. Variable domain in full (rest from reference TRBV5-1 and TRBJ1-4): KAGVTQTPRYLIKTRGQQVTLSCSPISGHRSVSWYQQTPGQGLQFLFEYFSETQRNKGNFPGRFSGRQFSNSRSEMNVSTLELGDSALYLCASSLEGTGGEKLFFGSGTQLSVL.

The V and J genes are TRBV5-1 and TRBJ2-4, with 7 bases fitting TRBD2. CDR1 and CDR2 from the germline V gene are SGHRS and YFSETQ. The CDR3 totals 16 residues. Unmatched junction bases numbered 11, after V lost 7 bases and J lost 1 base. This chain's CDR3 is CASGLDGSAAKNIQYF. DNA for the CDR3: TGCGCCAGCGGACTAGATGGGTCCGCGGCCAAAAACATTCAGTACTTC.

This clone was counted between two and nine times. The J gene is TRBJ2-5, the V gene TRBV1; the table gives TRBD1 as D, unverified against the DNA. TRBV1 is reported as a pseudogene. The CDR3 is 17 amino acids. The CDR3 is CTSRGREPGQGRETQYF. The CDR3 DNA sequence: TGCACCAGCAGGGGAAGGGAGCCGGGACAGGGACGAGAGACCCAGTACTTC.

J is TRBJ1-5 and V is TRBV19; 7 nucleotides match TRBD1. The V gene's germline CDR1 is LNHDA and CDR2 SQIVND (reference sequence). V dropped 3 bases and J dropped 1; count of bases not matched to a gene: 9. This CDR3 is 17 amino acids long. The CDR3 loop is CASSIGAGGLSNQPQHF. The CDR3 nucleotides read TGTGCCAGTAGTATCGGGGCAGGGGGGTTGAGCAATCAGCCCCAGCATTTT.

CDR3 loop: CASSVSGSYEQYF. The CDR3, as DNA: TGCGCCAGCAGCGTCTCGGGATCCTACGAGCAGTACTTC. The V gene is TRBV5-1, the J gene TRBJ2-7, with D maybe TRBD2 (5 bases). V lost 4 bases and J 1 base, leaving 9 bases between the germline ends. CDR3 size: 13 residues. Looked up from germline, CDR1 is SGHRS and CDR2 is YFSETQ.

This chain links TRBV5-5 with TRBJ1-2, with TRBD1 identical over 7 bases. The CDR3 runs 16 residues. J gave up 0 bases and V 2 bases, and 7 bases lay outside the gene matches. Germline V gene data show CDR1 as SGHKS and CDR2 as YYEKEE (reference sequence). The CDR3, as DNA: TGTGCCAGCAGCTTCCCTCGAGGGGGCTCTAACTATGGCTACACCTTC. It encodes CASSFPRGGSNYGYTF.

The chain recombines TRBV21-1 with TRBJ2-3; TRBD2 is the table's D call and was not checked against the DNA. TRBV21-1 represents a pseudogene. The CDR3 spans 15 residues. The CDR3 reads CASSKAKRVTDTQYF. CDR3 nucleotide sequence: TGTGCCAGCAGCAAAGCTAAGCGGGTCACAGATACGCAGTATTTT.

This clone occurred once. The rearrangement joins TRBV5-1 to TRBJ2-2; perhaps TRBD1 as D (7 bases). Trimming removed 3 bases at V and 6 bases at J, with 15 bases between. Germline V gene sequence: CDR1 SGHRS, CDR2 YFSETQ. The CDR3 consists of 15 residues. Here the CDR3 DNA reads TGCGCCAGCAGCTATGAGCAGGGGGGAGCCGGGGAGCTGTTTTTT. This codes for CASSYEQGGAGELFF.

The chain has TRBV18 and TRBJ2-5; D perhaps matches TRBD1 (6 bases). V lost 3 bases to trimming and J lost 2 bases, with 13 bases between them. The germline V gene encodes CDR1 KGHSH and CDR2 LQKENI. The CDR3 extends over 15 amino acids. The CDR3 region is CASSPPDRLQETQYF. The CDR3 DNA sequence: TGTGCCAGCTCACCCCCCGACAGGTTGCAAGAGACCCAGTACTTC.

The chain carries TRBV4-3 and TRBJ1-2; 7 positions agree with TRBD1. The ends lost 2 bases at V and 8 bases at J; junction bases unmatched: 8. Germline V lookup: CDR1 LGHNA, CDR2 YSLEER. The CDR3 is 14 amino acids. In DNA, the CDR3 is TGCGCCAGCAGCCAAATCGGACAGGCACGAGGCTACACCTTC. It codes for CASSQIGQARGYTF.

This chain connects TRBV7-2 to TRBJ2-7; 12 nucleotides agree with TRBD2. Germline trimming cut 1 base from V and 2 bases from J; bases unmatched to any gene: 3. The length of the CDR3 is 16 residues. CDR1 and CDR2 from the germline V gene are SGHTA and FQGNSA. This CDR3 reads CASSLGASGGAYEQYF. In DNA, the CDR3 is TGTGCCAGCAGCTTAGGGGCTAGCGGGGGGGCCTACGAGCAGTACTTC.

The chain couples TRBV5-3 to TRBJ2-1, with TRBD2 matching 10 bases. TRBV5-3 is known as an ORF, though its function is uncertain. This CDR3 has 18 residues. Unmatched junction bases numbered 12, after V lost 4 bases and J lost 2 bases. The CDR3: CARSVPSRSGRAYNEQFF. CDR3 coding DNA: TGTGCCAGAAGCGTACCCAGTCGGAGCGGGAGGGCCTACAATGAGCAGTTCTTC.

This chain links TRBV19 with TRBJ2-7; 10 nucleotides line up with TRBD2. V dropped 4 bases and J dropped 6; count of bases not matched to a gene: 6. The CDR3 consists of 14 residues. Germline values: CDR1 LNHDA, CDR2 SQIVND (reference sequence). This chain's CDR3 is CASSTSGRGSEQYF. CDR3 coding DNA: TGTGCCAGTAGTACAAGCGGGAGGGGTAGCGAGCAGTACTTC.

This clone appeared once. The chain employs TRBV28 and TRBJ1-5, with a tentative D call TRBD1 (5 bases). This CDR3 contains 13 residues. V lost 6 bases to trimming and J lost 5 bases, with 11 bases between them. CDR1 and CDR2 from the germline V gene are MDHEN and SYDVKM. For the CDR3, the DNA is TGTGCCAGCAGGAATCAAGGGGATCAGCCCCAGCATTTT. Translating gives CASRNQGDQPQHF.

The chain recombines TRBV7-9 with TRBJ2-5; 9 bases fit TRBD1. The CDR3 is 14 amino acids. Per the germline V gene, CDR1 is SEHNR and CDR2 is FQNEAQ (reference sequence). J was trimmed by 5 bases and V by 5 bases; bases with no gene match: 6. CDR3 in DNA: TGTGCCAGCAGCGGGACAGGGAGGGGGGAGACCCAGTACTTC. Protein product: CASSGTGRGETQYF.

This clone came up a few times. The V and J genes are TRBV4-1 and TRBJ1-6, with D unclear. Germline V gene lookup returns CDR1 MGHRA and CDR2 YSYEKL. This CDR3 spans 14 amino acids. The V end lost 6 bases, the J end lost 7 bases, and 13 bases lay between the germline ends. The DNA for the CDR3 is TGCGCCAGCAGTGGTTTAGGGCTCAATTCACCCCTCCACTTT. As protein: CASSGLGLNSPLHF.

The rearrangement uses TRBV28 and TRBJ2-7, with D perhaps matching TRBD1 (5 bases). V was shortened by 3 bases and J by 4 bases, with 10 bases between the two germline ends. Germline CDR1 reads MDHEN; CDR2 reads SYDVKM. The CDR3 is 13 amino acids. The CDR3 loop is CASSFRVLYEQYF. Written as DNA, the CDR3 is TGTGCCAGCAGTTTCAGGGTTTTGTACGAGCAGTACTTC.

The rearrangement uses TRBV27 and TRBJ1-2; unclear D gene. Trimming took off 5 bases at V and 8 bases at J, with 18 bases between the two ends. In germline, CDR1 is MNHEY, CDR2 SMNVEV (reference sequence). This CDR3 spans 14 amino acids. The CDR3 spells CASSLGPDGIGYTF. The DNA for the CDR3 is TGTGCCAGCAGTCTCGGCCCCGACGGGATCGGCTACACCTTC.

The chain combines TRBV18 with TRBJ2-2; D ambiguous. Trimming removed 2 bases at V and 1 base at J, with 2 bases between. The CDR3 contains 13 residues. In germline, CDR1 is KGHSH, CDR2 LQKENI. CDR3 in amino acids: CASSPENTGELFF. CDR3 in DNA: TGTGCCAGCTCACCAGAGAACACCGGGGAGCTGTTTTTT. Supplemented by reference TRBV18 and TRBJ2-2, the full variable domain reads NAGVMQNPRHLVRRRGQEARLRCSPMKGHSHVYWYRQLPEEGLKFMVYLQKENIIDESGMPKERFSAEFPKEGPSILRIQQVVRGDSAAYFCASSPENTGELFFGEGSRLTVL.

This clone was seen once. V is TRBV19 and J is TRBJ1-1; no firm D call. CDR1 and CDR2 (germline): LNHDA, SQIVND (reference sequence). Trimming stripped 4 bases from V and 0 bases from J, with 6 bases between. This CDR3 comprises 13 residues. CDR3: CASSNSLNTEAFF. CDR3 nucleotides: TGTGCCAGTAGTAACAGCCTGAACACTGAAGCTTTCTTT.